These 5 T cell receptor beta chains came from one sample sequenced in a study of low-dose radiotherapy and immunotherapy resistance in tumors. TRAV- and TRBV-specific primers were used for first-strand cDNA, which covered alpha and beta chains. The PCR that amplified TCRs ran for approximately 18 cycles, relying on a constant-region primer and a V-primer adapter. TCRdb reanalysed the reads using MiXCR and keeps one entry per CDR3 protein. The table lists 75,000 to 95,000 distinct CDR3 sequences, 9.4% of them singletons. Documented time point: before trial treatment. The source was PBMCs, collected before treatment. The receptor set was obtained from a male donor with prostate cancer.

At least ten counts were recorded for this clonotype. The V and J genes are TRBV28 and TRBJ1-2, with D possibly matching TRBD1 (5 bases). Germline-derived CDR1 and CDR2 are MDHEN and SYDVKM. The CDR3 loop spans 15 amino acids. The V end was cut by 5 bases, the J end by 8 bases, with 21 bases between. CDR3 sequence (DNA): TGTGCCAGCAGTCCCCCGGCCGGGGCATTAGGAGGCTACACCTTC. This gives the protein CASSPPAGALGGYTF.

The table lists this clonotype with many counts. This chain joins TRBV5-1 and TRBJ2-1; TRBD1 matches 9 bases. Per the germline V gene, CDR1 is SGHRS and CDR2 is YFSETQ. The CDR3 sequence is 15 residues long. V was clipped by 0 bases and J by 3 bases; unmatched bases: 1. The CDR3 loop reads CASSLGQGVYNEQFF. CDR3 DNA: TGCGCCAGCAGCTTGGGACAGGGGGTCTACAATGAGCAGTTCTTC.

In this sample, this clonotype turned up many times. This CDR3 is CASSLTGIMNTEAFF. CDR3 in DNA: TGTGCCAGTAGTCTGACAGGGATCATGAACACTGAAGCTTTCTTT. The chain links TRBV19 to TRBJ1-1; 7 bases are a match to TRBD1. The CDR3 has 15 amino acids. The trim removed 5 bases at V and 0 bases at J, leaving 6 bases unmatched. The germline gives CDR1 LNHDA, CDR2 SQIVND (reference sequence).

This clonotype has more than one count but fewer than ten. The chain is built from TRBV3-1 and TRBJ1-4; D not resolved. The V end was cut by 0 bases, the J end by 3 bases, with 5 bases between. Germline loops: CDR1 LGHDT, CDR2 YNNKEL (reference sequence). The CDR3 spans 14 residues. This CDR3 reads CASSQEGANEKLFF. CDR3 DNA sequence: TGTGCCAGCAGCCAAGAGGGTGCTAATGAAAAACTGTTTTTT.

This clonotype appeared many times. The CDR3 region is CASSRLAGRDTQYF. CDR3 DNA sequence: TGTGCCAGCAGTAGACTAGCGGGGAGAGATACGCAGTATTTT. This chain uses TRBV6-4 with TRBJ2-3, with 11 bases identical to TRBD2. V shed 5 bases, J shed 5 bases, and the junction held 3 bases outside the gene matches. The CDR3 runs 14 residues. In germline, CDR1 is MRHNA, CDR2 SNTAGT.